These 19 T cell receptor beta chains were sequenced from one sample in a study of T cell changes during pregnancy in multiple sclerosis. The assay was immunoSEQ multiplex PCR, and TCRdb's table has in-frame clones only and misses some. The sample holds under 60,000 clones, roughly nine tenths seen once. The sample in question was CD8+ T cells from peripheral blood mononuclear cells, obtained after pregnancy. Every receptor here comes from a female donor with multiple sclerosis, enrolled in a pregnancy study.

V usage is TRBV5-1 and J usage is TRBJ2-7; TRBD2 might be the D (5 bases). The CDR3 consists of 14 residues. In germline, CDR1 is SGHRS, CDR2 YFSETQ. Trimming took off 4 bases at V and 0 bases at J, with 11 bases between the two ends. The CDR3 bases are TGCGCCAGCAGCCTGGACTTGAGCTCCTACGAGCAGTACTTC. Translated, it gives CASSLDLSSYEQYF.

V is TRBV9 and J is TRBJ2-1, with 7 bases aligning to TRBD1. Germline CDR1 is SGDLS and CDR2 is YYNGEE. The V and J ends lost 3 bases and 7 bases, in that order; junction bases with no gene match: 4. CDR3 size: 13 residues. The chain's CDR3 is CASSGPQGNEQFF. CDR3 nucleotide sequence: TGTGCCAGCAGCGGACCACAGGGGAATGAGCAGTTCTTC.

The chain recombines TRBV29-1 with TRBJ1-2; tentative D call: TRBD1 (5 bases). Germline V CDR1 and CDR2: SQVTM, ANQGSEA. The CDR3 consists of 14 residues. Trimming left V 7 bases short and J 2 bases short, with 17 bases between. In DNA form, the CDR3 reads TGCAGCGCCATCGACGATGGGGGGAACTATGGCTACACCTTC. Translating it yields CSAIDDGGNYGYTF.

V usage is TRBV7-6 and J usage is TRBJ1-2; possibly TRBD1 for D (5 bases). Trimming left V 2 bases short and J 6 bases short, with 7 bases between. Germline CDR1 reads SGHVS; CDR2 reads FNYEAQ. CDR3 size: 12 residues. CDR3 nucleotides: TGTGCCAGCAGCTTAATAGGGGATGGCTACACCTTC. The encoded protein is CASSLIGDGYTF.

The J gene is TRBJ2-1, the V gene TRBV29-1; 9 bases match TRBD2. The V and J ends lost 4 bases and 7 bases, in that order; junction bases with no gene match: 11. Germline CDR1 SQVTM, CDR2 ANQGSEA. CDR3 length equals 15 residues. The CDR3 DNA reads as TGCAGCGTTGGGGGGGTGGGGACTAGCATAAATGAGCAGTTCTTC. As protein: CSVGGVGTSINEQFF.

The chain recombines TRBV7-2 with TRBJ1-1; a weak D match, TRBD1 (5 bases). The CDR3 spans 14 residues. With 5 bases removed from V and 5 bases from J, the gap between germline ends came to 15 bases. Per germline, CDR1 SGHTA and CDR2 FQGNSA. CDR3 region: CASSPGEFLTEAFF. DNA of the CDR3: TGTGCCAGCAGCCCGGGGGAGTTTTTGACTGAAGCTTTCTTT.

The chain carries TRBV27 and TRBJ1-5; 8 bases agree with TRBD1. Germline V gene lookup returns CDR1 MNHEY and CDR2 SMNVEV (reference sequence). CDR3 length: 14 residues. Trimming took 3 bases from V and 3 from J; bases not matched to a gene: 1. CDR3 region: CASSLGQVNQPQHF. The CDR3 DNA reads TGTGCCAGCAGTTTGGGACAGGTCAATCAGCCCCAGCATTTT.

V is TRBV19 and J is TRBJ2-7; 11 bases match TRBD1. CDR1 is LNHDA and CDR2 is SQIVND in the germline V gene (reference sequence). This CDR3 has 14 amino acids. V gave up 4 bases and J gave up 2 bases; unmatched junction bases: 1. The CDR3 DNA follows: TGTGCCAGTAGTACGGGACAGGGGGCCTACGAGCAGTACTTC. Residues: CASSTGQGAYEQYF.

The V call is TRBV4-2, the J call TRBJ2-7, with 13 bases that match TRBD2. The V segment lost 0 bases and the J segment 4 bases; nucleotides outside the gene matches: 15. The CDR3 contains 20 residues. CDR1 is LGHNA, CDR2 YNFKEQ, per germline. The chain's CDR3 is CASSQEKVLGLAGDLYEQYF. The CDR3, as DNA: TGTGCCAGCAGCCAAGAAAAAGTCCTTGGACTAGCGGGGGACCTATACGAGCAGTACTTC.

V usage is TRBV9 and J usage is TRBJ1-5; D might be TRBD1 (5 bases). This CDR3 region has 15 residues. V lost 5 bases and J 0 bases, leaving 12 bases between the germline ends. In germline, CDR1 is SGDLS, CDR2 YYNGEE. CDR3 loop: CASSPGGSSNQPQHF. CDR3 coding DNA: TGTGCCAGCAGTCCCGGGGGGTCTAGCAATCAGCCCCAGCATTTT. Full variable domain (missing parts from reference TRBV9 and TRBJ1-5): DSGVTQTPKHLITATGQRVTLRCSPRSGDLSVYWYQQSLDQGLQFLIQYYNGEERAKGNILERFSAQQFPDLHSELNLSSLELGDSALYFCASSPGGSSNQPQHFGDGTRLSIL.

The chain combines TRBV7-9 with TRBJ2-5, with D perhaps matching TRBD2 (6 bases). The CDR3 sequence is 15 residues long. Germline CDR1 reads SEHNR; CDR2 reads FQNEAQ (reference sequence). V was trimmed by 5 bases and J by 1 base, leaving 14 bases between them. The CDR3 coding sequence is TGTGCCAGCAGCGAGGGGACTCTTTTCCAAGAGACCCAGTACTTC. It codes for CASSEGTLFQETQYF.

This rearrangement joins TRBV4-1 to TRBJ1-1, with D perhaps TRBD1 (5 bases). V was pared by 0 bases and J by 2 bases, with 7 bases between. Germline CDR1 MGHRA, CDR2 YSYEKL. CDR3 length: 14 amino acids. CDR3 protein: CASSQERGNTEAFF. The DNA for the CDR3 is TGCGCCAGCAGCCAAGAAAGGGGTAACACTGAAGCTTTCTTT.

This clone appeared a single time. The chain recombines TRBV5-4 with TRBJ1-3; 7 nucleotides align to TRBD1. V lost 7 bases and J lost 1; bases outside the gene matches: 5. The V gene's germline CDR1 is SGHNT and CDR2 YYREEE (reference sequence). The CDR3 contains 14 residues. CDR3 residues: CASGMGQSGNTIYF. CDR3 in DNA: TGTGCCAGCGGCATGGGACAGTCTGGAAACACCATATATTTT. The variable domain in full, with the rest retrieved from reference TRBV5-4 and TRBJ1-3, is ETGVTQSPTHLIKTRGQQVTLRCSSQSGHNTVSWYQQALGQGPQFIFQYYREEENGRGNFPPRFSGLQFPNYSSELNVNALELDDSALYLCASGMGQSGNTIYFGEGSWLTVV.

The gene calls are TRBV7-3 and TRBJ2-1; 10 bases line up with TRBD2. Germline loops: CDR1 SGHTA, CDR2 FQGTGA. This CDR3 has 16 amino acids. V gave up 7 bases and J gave up 0 bases; unmatched junction bases: 6. The CDR3 spells CASTVAGGSSYNEQFF. The DNA of the CDR3 is TGTGCCAGCACCGTAGCGGGGGGTAGCTCCTACAATGAGCAGTTCTTC.

This chain links TRBV27 with TRBJ1-2; 7 bases fit TRBD1. The germline CDR1 and CDR2 sequences are MNHEY and SMNVEV (reference sequence). The CDR3 length is 18 residues. J lost 2 bases, V lost 3 bases, and 15 bases had no gene match. The CDR3 loop reads CASSLKGGVVGFNYGYTF. In nucleotides, the CDR3 is TGTGCCAGCAGTTTGAAAGGGGGCGTAGTTGGATTCAACTATGGCTACACCTTC.

This chain connects TRBV4-2 to TRBJ2-3; 8 nucleotides agree with TRBD2. This CDR3 spans 17 amino acids. With V trimmed by 8 bases and J by 2 bases, 15 bases remained unmatched. CDR1 is LGHNA, CDR2 YNFKEQ, per germline. The CDR3 DNA reads TGTGCCAGCCAGCCCCTAGACGCGGGGGGCCTCACAGATACGCAGTATTTT. Translated, it gives CASQPLDAGGLTDTQYF.

This chain uses TRBV2 with TRBJ1-1; D is ambiguous. Looked up from germline, CDR1 is SNHLY and CDR2 is FYNNEI. CDR3 size: 13 residues. With 11 bases removed from V and 1 base from J, the gap between germline ends came to 14 bases. CDR3: CASPTVSNTEAFF. The CDR3 DNA reads as TGTGCCTCCCCTACGGTTTCGAACACTGAAGCTTTCTTT.

A few counts support this clone. The rearrangement joins TRBV7-9 to TRBJ1-6; maybe TRBD1 (5 bases). The CDR3 covers 10 residues. Germline assignment: CDR1 SEHNR and CDR2 FQNEAQ (reference sequence). Trimming shortened V by 11 bases and J by 9 bases, and 8 bases separated the two germline ends. CDR3 residues: CAAGGSPLHF. CDR3 nucleotide sequence: TGTGCCGCCGGGGGTTCACCCCTCCACTTT.

The V call is TRBV6-5, the J call TRBJ1-1; 7 bases agree with TRBD1. Germline-derived CDR1 and CDR2 are MNHEY and SVGAGI. The CDR3 covers 14 residues. The V gene end was trimmed by 6 bases and the J gene end by 0 bases; junction bases not matched to a gene: 4. In nucleotides, the CDR3 is TGTGCCAGCAGACGTGGACAGGTGAACACTGAAGCTTTCTTT. As protein: CASRRGQVNTEAFF.